This passage covers 22 T cell receptor beta chains from one sample sequenced in a study of memory CD8 T cells in hepatitis C reinfection. Repertoires were generated with immunoSEQ multiplex PCR, while TCRdb's copy carries only in-frame clones and drops some. The sample lists some 44,000 clones, about 91% occurring once. Sample time point: late/post reinfection, 12 to 24 weeks after detection. No in vitro expansion preceded TCR sequencing of the sorted cells. The sample consisted of naive CD8+ T cells sorted from blood. The receptors were sampled from a man younger than 30 with hepatitis C virus infection.

The J gene is TRBJ1-2, the V gene TRBV4-3, with 9 bases identical to TRBD1. V shed 0 bases, J shed 6 bases, and the junction held 14 bases outside the gene matches. Germline-derived CDR1 and CDR2 are LGHNA and YSLEER. The CDR3 is made up of 18 amino acids. The CDR3 bases are TGCGCCAGCAGCCAAGACCGTGGGACAGGGATTTTAGTGGATGGCTACACCTTC. It translates to CASSQDRGTGILVDGYTF.

The chain recombines TRBV7-9 with TRBJ1-5; D unresolved. The germline V and J ends were trimmed by 5 bases and 0 bases, with 14 bases remaining between them. CDR1 is SEHNR, CDR2 FQNEAQ, per germline (reference sequence). The CDR3 length is 16 residues. CDR3 amino acids: CASSPGGVNSNQPQHF. CDR3 sequence (DNA): TGTGCCAGCAGCCCGGGAGGCGTGAATAGCAATCAGCCCCAGCATTTT. Full variable domain (remainder filled in from reference TRBV7-9 and TRBJ1-5): DTGVSQNPRHKITKRGQNVTFRCDPISEHNRLYWYRQTLGQGPEFLTYFQNEAQLEKSRLLSDRFSAERPKGSFSTLEIQRTEQGDSAMYLCASSPGGVNSNQPQHFGDGTRLSIL.

This chain connects TRBV7-9 to TRBJ1-2; tentative D call: TRBD1 (5 bases). Deletions cut 5 bases from V and 8 bases from J, with 15 bases between. The length of the CDR3 is 13 residues. CDR1 and CDR2 from the germline V gene are SEHNR and FQNEAQ (reference sequence). CDR3 protein: CASSIGTLEGYTF. The CDR3 nucleotides read TGTGCCAGCAGCATCGGGACTCTTGAGGGCTACACCTTC.

This clone was seen a few times. This sequence joins TRBV4-3 and TRBJ1-3; D unclear. V lost 0 bases and J lost 2, with 8 bases in between. Germline lookup yields CDR1 LGHNA and CDR2 YSLEER. There are 15 residues in the CDR3. The CDR3 DNA reads as TGCGCCAGCAGCCAAGATCGGGTGACTGGAAACACCATATATTTT. Amino acids: CASSQDRVTGNTIYF.

The J gene is TRBJ1-1, the V gene TRBV19, with D maybe TRBD1 (5 bases). V lost 10 bases and J 1 base, leaving 16 bases between the germline ends. The germline V gene has CDR1 LNHDA and CDR2 SQIVND (reference sequence). The CDR3 totals 14 residues. CDR3 region: CATKEGARNTEAFF. Written as DNA, the CDR3 is TGTGCCACGAAGGAAGGGGCGAGGAACACTGAAGCTTTCTTT.

The CDR3 protein is CASGEVGGSTGELFF. CDR3 coding DNA: TGTGCCAGCGGCGAGGTGGGAGGAAGCACCGGGGAGCTGTTTTTT. The V call is TRBV27, the J call TRBJ2-2; maybe TRBD2 (6 bases). Trimming pared 8 bases from V and 4 bases from J, leaving 17 bases between. This CDR3 spans 15 amino acids. Germline-derived CDR1 and CDR2 are MNHEY and SMNVEV (reference sequence).

The chain combines TRBV6-1 with TRBJ2-3, with TRBD1 identical over 11 bases. This CDR3 contains 15 residues. The J segment lost 4 bases and the V segment lost 1 base, leaving 1 base of the junction unmatched. From germline, CDR1 is MNHNS and CDR2 SASEGT. The chain's CDR3 is CASSEGGQGADTQYF. CDR3 DNA: TGTGCCAGCAGTGAAGGGGGACAGGGGGCAGATACGCAGTATTTT.

The chain couples TRBV29-1 to TRBJ2-7; 8 bases line up with TRBD2. V was clipped by 4 bases and J by 3 bases; unmatched bases: 5. The CDR3 runs to 13 residues. Germline CDR1 is SQVTM and CDR2 is ANQGSEA. CDR3 sequence (DNA): TGCAGCGTTGTAGTACTAGCGGACTACGAGCAGTACTTC. Protein: CSVVVLADYEQYF.

The chain couples TRBV5-4 to TRBJ1-1; D is possibly TRBD1 (5 bases). CDR3 size: 12 residues. The germline V and J ends were trimmed by 5 bases and 5 bases, with 10 bases remaining between them. Germline CDR1 and CDR2: SGHNT and YYREEE (reference sequence). Here the CDR3 reads CASRWEGTEAFF. CDR3 DNA: TGTGCCAGCAGGTGGGAGGGGACTGAAGCTTTCTTT. Full variable domain (outside the CDR3, taken from reference TRBV5-4 and TRBJ1-1): ETGVTQSPTHLIKTRGQQVTLRCSSQSGHNTVSWYQQALGQGPQFIFQYYREEENGRGNFPPRFSGLQFPNYSSELNVNALELDDSALYLCASRWEGTEAFFGQGTRLTVV.

This sequence joins TRBV7-9 and TRBJ1-1; D is unresolved. CDR1 and CDR2 (germline): SEHNR, FQNEAQ (reference sequence). This CDR3 comprises 14 residues. The ends were cut back, 1 base at V and 1 base at J, with 7 bases in the middle. The CDR3: CASSLELRNTEAFF. The CDR3 nucleotides read TGTGCCAGCAGCTTAGAGCTGCGGAACACTGAAGCTTTCTTT.

CDR3 loop: CASSPLETPYGYTF. The CDR3 bases are TGTGCCAGCTCACCACTTGAGACACCCTATGGCTACACCTTC. The chain carries TRBV18 and TRBJ1-2; no reliable D call. Germline CDR1 is KGHSH and CDR2 is LQKENI. Trimming stripped 1 base from V and 4 bases from J, with 10 bases between. The CDR3 is 14 amino acids.

V and J are TRBV2 and TRBJ2-3, with 12 bases that match TRBD2. The CDR3 length is 16 residues. The V gene end was trimmed by 4 bases and the J gene end by 0 bases; junction bases not matched to a gene: 2. Germline V CDR1 and CDR2: SNHLY, FYNNEI. The CDR3 DNA is TGTGCCAGCAGTGTGACTAGCGGGGGCAGCACAGATACGCAGTATTTT. Its protein is CASSVTSGGSTDTQYF.

The V and J genes are TRBV19 and TRBJ1-5, with a weak D call TRBD1 (5 bases). V lost 8 bases and J 4 bases, leaving 12 bases between the germline ends. This CDR3 is built from 13 residues. The germline gives CDR1 LNHDA, CDR2 SQIVND (reference sequence). This CDR3 reads CASSGLLNQPQHF. For the CDR3, the DNA is TGTGCCAGTTCAGGGTTGCTAAATCAGCCCCAGCATTTT.

The chain uses TRBV20-1 and TRBJ2-1, with D unclear. This CDR3 spans 11 amino acids. V shed 2 bases and J shed 8 bases, with 7 bases lying between them. Germline CDR1 is DFQATT and CDR2 is SNEGSKA (reference sequence). CDR3 amino acids: CSARRVDEQFF. As DNA, the CDR3 is TGCAGTGCTAGACGGGTAGATGAGCAGTTCTTC.

The chain carries TRBV18 and TRBJ2-3; a weak D match, TRBD2 (6 bases). CDR1 KGHSH and CDR2 LQKENI come from the germline V gene. Trimming removed 4 bases from V and 2 bases from J, with 16 bases in between. The length of the CDR3 is 16 residues. CDR3 amino acids: CASSRASALYTDTQYF. The DNA for the CDR3 is TGTGCCAGCTCACGTGCTAGCGCGCTTTACACAGATACGCAGTATTTT.

In DNA form, the CDR3 reads TGTGCCAGCAGCCCTCCTGGGGAGACTGAAGCTTTCTTT. Its translation is CASSPPGETEAFF. V and J are TRBV9 and TRBJ1-1; D is undetermined. V lost 4 bases, J lost 5 bases, and 12 bases lay in between. The CDR3 sequence is 13 residues long. Germline CDR1 reads SGDLS; CDR2 reads YYNGEE.

This clone showed up just a few times. The chain combines TRBV6-5 with TRBJ1-4, with D unresolved. The CDR3 loop spans 15 amino acids. The germline gives CDR1 MNHEY, CDR2 SVGAGI. V lost 4 bases, J lost 7 bases, and 16 bases lay in between. The CDR3, as DNA: TGTGCCAGCAGTTCCCGGGAGGCGAATGGTGAAAAACTGTTTTTT. Amino acid sequence: CASSSREANGEKLFF.

The rearrangement uses TRBV5-1 and TRBJ1-2; 10 nucleotides agree with TRBD1. CDR3 length: 19 amino acids. CDR1 and CDR2 from the germline V gene are SGHRS and YFSETQ. V was clipped by 4 bases and J by 3 bases; unmatched bases: 18. The CDR3 DNA reads as TGCGCCAGCAGCCCCCGTGGATCCGGGACAGGGGATGAAGACTATGGCTACACCTTC. Translated, it gives CASSPRGSGTGDEDYGYTF.

The chain recombines TRBV29-1 with TRBJ2-7; TRBD2 matches at 8 bases. The ends lost 3 bases at V and 5 bases at J; junction bases unmatched: 6. The length of the CDR3 is 13 residues. The germline gives CDR1 SQVTM, CDR2 ANQGSEA. The CDR3 DNA sequence: TGCAGCGTTGACAGCGGGAGAGTCAACGAGCAGTACTTC. Encoded protein: CSVDSGRVNEQYF.

The chain uses TRBV19 and TRBJ2-6; possibly TRBD2 for D (5 bases). V was shortened by 4 bases and J by 0 bases, with 7 bases between the two germline ends. The CDR3 has 15 amino acids. Per germline, CDR1 LNHDA and CDR2 SQIVND (reference sequence). The CDR3 sequence is CASSSRDSGANVLTF. CDR3 nucleotides: TGTGCCAGTAGTAGCCGGGACTCTGGGGCCAACGTCCTGACTTTC.

The chain joins TRBV29-1 to TRBJ1-3, with no clear D. CDR1 and CDR2 (germline): SQVTM, ANQGSEA. Trimming pared 3 bases from V and 0 bases from J, leaving 6 bases between. CDR3 size: 13 residues. DNA of the CDR3: TGCAGCGTTGAGGCATCCTCTGGAAACACCATATATTTT. Its protein is CSVEASSGNTIYF.

V is TRBV6-4 and J is TRBJ2-1; weak D call: TRBD1 (5 bases). CDR3 length: 13 residues. V lost 2 bases to trimming and J lost 5 bases, with 7 bases between them. Per germline, CDR1 MRHNA and CDR2 SNTAGT. CDR3 loop: CASSDRTNNEQFF. CDR3 DNA sequence: TGTGCCAGCAGTGACAGGACAAACAATGAGCAGTTCTTC.